The source of this T cell receptor (beta chain) is a study of T-cell memory formation after mild COVID-19. CDR1 LNHDA and CDR2 SQIVND come from the germline V gene (reference sequence). This CDR3 contains 20 residues. J gave up 1 base and V 5 bases, and 19 bases lay outside the gene matches. TCRdb re-called the 5' RACE reads through MiXCR, storing one row per CDR3 protein. The table includes 110,000 to 150,000 distinct CDR3 sequences, around 15% detected once. The TCR comes from an adult woman who had mild COVID-19 (a few samples of this study predate the infection). Cell type and time point are not known. V usage is TRBV19 and J usage is TRBJ1-1, with 10 bases matching TRBD1. The sample was PBMCs or a T cell subset sorted from them (not recorded which). The CDR3 DNA sequence: TGTGCCAGTAGTCTCCTACCGGGGACAGGGGACCCAGCGGCGAACACTGAAGCTTTCTTT. Translating gives CASSLLPGTGDPAANTEAFF.